Below, one T cell receptor beta chain is given with its context. Its antigen remains unknown. This sample was taken from a study of T cell repertoires in cytomegalovirus infection. Study-wide findings and caveats: People with CMV and the relevant HLA were identified by cumulative public TCR beta family frequency. The ex vivo response showed dominance by HLA-C-restricted CMV-specific TCR beta clonotypes.

One entry per CDR3 protein, called by TCRdb with MiXCR from the reads. The table records about half a million distinct CDR3 sequences, about 44% of them present only once. This receptor was obtained from a human donor in good health (CMV status not recorded). Some clones in this sample may be carry-over from other donors' samples. Sequencing used cultured PBMCs, obtained from culture after CMV antigen stimulation.

The CDR3, as DNA: TGCGCCAGCAGCCACGCTCCCAATTACAATGAGCAGTTCTTC. Translating gives CASSHAPNYNEQFF. The chain recombines TRBV4-1 with TRBJ2-1, with D unclear. The V gene's germline CDR1 is MGHRA and CDR2 YSYEKL. This CDR3 contains 14 residues. V dropped 3 bases and J dropped 4 bases, with 10 bases sitting between them.